The next 22 T cell receptor beta chains were all read from a single sample in a study of CXCR3-negative and CXCR3-positive naive CD8 T cells. Study-wide results and limits: TRB CDR3s were more hydrophobic in CXCR3-positive than in CXCR3-negative naive cells.

These receptors have no identified antigens. Libraries were UMI-labeled 5' RACE TRB cDNA. TCRdb re-called the 5' RACE reads and shows each CDR3 protein once, DNA omitted. Listed are 80,000 to 100,000 distinct CDR3 sequences; 0.8% to 0.85% falls within the top ten. Material: naive CXCR3+ CD8+ T cells from blood. Regarding subset: CD45RO-CCR7+CD27+CD95- naive CD8+ T cells expressing CXCR3 (TNR3+). Receptor source: a human donor in good health. Some clones in this sample may be carry-over from other donors' samples.

The chain employs TRBV6-9 and TRBJ1-4; the D call of TRBD1 rests on TCRdb alone, since no DNA is present to check it. The CDR3 runs 12 residues. Per the germline V gene, CDR1 is MNHGY and CDR2 is SVAAGI. The CDR3 protein is CASLQGGEKLFF.

The J gene is TRBJ1-2, the V gene TRBV12-3 or TRBV12-4; TCRdb returns TRBD1, unconfirmable since there is no DNA. This CDR3 contains 13 residues. The CDR3 loop is CASSPGTDSGYTF.

The chain employs TRBV7-2 and TRBJ2-7; the D call of TRBD1 rests on TCRdb alone, since no DNA is present to check it. CDR1 and CDR2 (germline): SGHTA, FQGNSA. The CDR3 has 16 amino acids. The chain's CDR3 is CASSPSGRIPGYEQYF.

The rearrangement links TRBV4-1 to TRBJ1-5; TCRdb's assignment of TRBD1 cannot be checked, as there is no DNA. CDR3 length: 14 residues. Germline V gene lookup returns CDR1 MGHRA and CDR2 YSYEKL. CDR3 sequence: CASSQGTGSQPQHF.

The chain employs TRBV5-1 and TRBJ2-7. Germline V lookup: CDR1 SGHRS, CDR2 YFSETQ. The CDR3 spans 12 residues. The CDR3 sequence: CASSLDRVEQYF.

This chain uses TRBV4-3 with TRBJ1-1; TCRdb's assignment of TRBD1 cannot be checked, as there is no DNA. Per the germline V gene, CDR1 is LGHNA and CDR2 is YSLEER. The CDR3 is 15 residues long. The CDR3: CASSQAYRGFTEAFF.

The chain joins TRBV10-3 to TRBJ2-1; TCRdb proposes TRBD2, but this gene call is untestable without DNA. The germline gives CDR1 ENHRY, CDR2 SYGVKD. The CDR3 is 15 residues long. The CDR3 region is CAIAAERGTYNEQFF.

J is TRBJ2-1 and V is TRBV20-1; TCRdb gives TRBD2 as the D gene, but with no DNA this cannot be confirmed. The length of the CDR3 is 17 residues. Germline CDR1 reads DFQATT; CDR2 reads SNEGSKA (reference sequence). The CDR3 sequence: CSAGGEGGRSQHNEQFF.

The V gene is TRBV6-5, the J gene TRBJ2-5; TCRdb gives TRBD1 as the D gene, but with no DNA this cannot be confirmed. Looked up from germline, CDR1 is MNHEY and CDR2 is SVGAGI. CDR3 length: 15 residues. CDR3 region: CASSYSRGREQTQYF.

The rearrangement uses TRBV29-1 and TRBJ2-1; TCRdb lists TRBD2, though no DNA is available to test this call. CDR3 length: 14 amino acids. CDR1 and CDR2 (germline): SQVTM, ANQGSEA. CDR3 residues: CSIPGLAIYNEQFF.

The rearrangement links TRBV29-1 to TRBJ1-2. CDR1 is SQVTM, CDR2 ANQGSEA, per germline. This CDR3 contains 12 residues. CDR3 loop: CSVDSGFYGYTF.

The chain couples TRBV25-1 to TRBJ2-7; TCRdb's D call of TRBD1 is untestable without DNA. The CDR3 runs 16 residues. Germline V gene sequence: CDR1 MGHDK, CDR2 SYGVNS. CDR3 sequence reads: CASSEFFARGTYEQYF.

The gene calls are TRBV7-9 and TRBJ2-7; TCRdb outputs TRBD1, but without DNA this stays unchecked. The CDR3 loop spans 15 amino acids. The germline V gene has CDR1 SEHNR and CDR2 FQNEAQ (reference sequence). CDR3 protein: CASSTGTGASYEQYF.

The rearrangement joins TRBV28 to TRBJ2-5; TCRdb designates TRBD2, a call that cannot be tested without DNA. The CDR3 loop spans 14 amino acids. Looked up from germline, CDR1 is MDHEN and CDR2 is SYDVKM. This chain's CDR3 is CASVPGSSYETQYF.

This chain uses TRBV19 with TRBJ2-2; the TRBD1 assignment by TCRdb is unverifiable without DNA. This CDR3 region has 12 residues. CDR1 and CDR2 (germline): LNHDA, SQIVND (reference sequence). The CDR3 here is CAAYRGPGELFF.

The chain couples TRBV5-1 to TRBJ2-2; the D call of TRBD1 rests on TCRdb alone, since no DNA is present to check it. The CDR3 contains 16 residues. The V gene's germline CDR1 is SGHRS and CDR2 YFSETQ. CDR3: CATSFGRGGNTGELFF.

The rearrangement joins TRBV27 to TRBJ2-1; TCRdb returns TRBD2, unconfirmable since there is no DNA. CDR1 MNHEY and CDR2 SMNVEV come from the germline V gene (reference sequence). The CDR3 is 16 amino acids. The CDR3 here is CASSPTPTSGGSTQFF.

This chain connects TRBV27 to TRBJ1-5; TCRdb picks TRBD1, but there is no DNA to check that call. CDR3 length: 15 amino acids. In germline, CDR1 is MNHEY, CDR2 SMNVEV (reference sequence). This chain's CDR3 is CASSPRDRLNQPQHF.

This rearrangement joins TRBV21-1 to TRBJ2-3. TRBV21-1 is a recognized pseudogene. The CDR3 runs 12 residues. CDR3 residues: CASSAKDGTQYF.

J is TRBJ1-5 and V is TRBV7-9; lacking DNA, the TRBD1 call made by TCRdb goes unchecked. Germline V gene data show CDR1 as SEHNR and CDR2 as FQNEAQ (reference sequence). This CDR3 has 15 amino acids. The CDR3: CASSIHEGMDQPQHF.

Here the CDR3 reads CASSYSSQRGTSTDTQYF. This chain uses TRBV6-5 with TRBJ2-3; TCRdb calls TRBD2, which cannot be checked without DNA. CDR3 length equals 18 residues. The germline gives CDR1 MNHEY, CDR2 SVGAGI.

The V and J genes are TRBV10-3 and TRBJ1-1. The CDR3 covers 15 residues. Germline loops: CDR1 ENHRY, CDR2 SYGVKD. CDR3 in amino acids: CAISESSWMNTEAFF.